This T cell receptor beta chain was profiled in a study of T-cell reconstitution after alpha-beta-depleted transplantation in children. Unique molecular identifiers tagged the TCRbeta library. TCRdb ran MiXCR on the PCR reads and lists one entry per CDR3 protein. The repertoire has a few hundred thousand distinct CDR3 sequences, more than 20% of them found once; the top ten carry just over 35%. General observations from the study: Some patients owed their high day-60 TCRbeta diversity to surviving recipient T cells and thymic progenitors. Newly generated T cells supplied most T-cell counts and diversity one year post-transplant. By about two months after transplant, alpha-beta T cells reportedly arose from several hundred graft clones that had expanded.

A note on this clonotype: As yet, its antigen is unknown.

The CDR3 has 14 residues. Germline V CDR1 and CDR2: SGHDN, FVKESK. Trimming removed 1 base from V and 7 bases from J, with 11 bases in between. The sequence was collected from a boy younger than two with Wiskott-Aldrich syndrome, due to receive a stem cell transplant. The sequences come from PBMCs, collected before TCRalphabeta/CD19-depleted stem cell transplant. J is TRBJ2-1 and V is TRBV14; D call uncertain. The CDR3 sequence: CASSQVPMRNEQFF. In DNA, the CDR3 is TGTGCCAGCAGCCAAGTCCCAATGAGGAATGAGCAGTTCTTC.